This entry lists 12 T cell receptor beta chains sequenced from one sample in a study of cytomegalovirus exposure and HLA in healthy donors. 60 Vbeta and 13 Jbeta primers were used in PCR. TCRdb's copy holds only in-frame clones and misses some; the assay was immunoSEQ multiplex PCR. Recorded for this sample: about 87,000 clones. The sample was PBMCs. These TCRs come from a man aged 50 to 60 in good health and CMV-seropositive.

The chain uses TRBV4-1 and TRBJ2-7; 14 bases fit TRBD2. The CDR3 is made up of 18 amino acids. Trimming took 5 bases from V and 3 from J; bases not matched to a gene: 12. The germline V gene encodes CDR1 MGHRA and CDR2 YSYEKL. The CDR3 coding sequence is TGCGCCAGCAGCTCCACTGGGACTAGCGGGAGTGTTATCTACGAGCAGTACTTC. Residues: CASSSTGTSGSVIYEQYF.

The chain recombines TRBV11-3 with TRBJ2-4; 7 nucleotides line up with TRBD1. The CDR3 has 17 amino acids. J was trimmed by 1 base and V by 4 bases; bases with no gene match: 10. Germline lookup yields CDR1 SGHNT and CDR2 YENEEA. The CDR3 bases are TGTGCCAGCAGCTCACGCACAGGGGTTGTTGCCAAAAACATTCAGTACTTC. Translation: CASSSRTGVVAKNIQYF.

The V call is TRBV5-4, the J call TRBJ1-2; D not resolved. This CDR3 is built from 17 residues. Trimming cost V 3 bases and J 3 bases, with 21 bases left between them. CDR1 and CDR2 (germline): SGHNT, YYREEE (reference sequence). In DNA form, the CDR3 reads TGTGCCAGCAGCTCCTCCCGGGAGGCGAATTTCGACTATGGCTACACCTTC. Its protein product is CASSSSREANFDYGYTF.

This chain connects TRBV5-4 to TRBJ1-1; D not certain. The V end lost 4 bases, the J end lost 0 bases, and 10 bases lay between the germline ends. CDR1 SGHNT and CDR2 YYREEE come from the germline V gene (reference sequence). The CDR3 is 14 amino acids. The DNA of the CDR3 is TGTGCCAGCAGCCCGTCTACTATGAACACTGAAGCTTTCTTT. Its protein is CASSPSTMNTEAFF. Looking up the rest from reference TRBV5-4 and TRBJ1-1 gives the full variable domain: ETGVTQSPTHLIKTRGQQVTLRCSSQSGHNTVSWYQQALGQGPQFIFQYYREEENGRGNFPPRFSGLQFPNYSSELNVNALELDDSALYLCASSPSTMNTEAFFGQGTRLTVV.

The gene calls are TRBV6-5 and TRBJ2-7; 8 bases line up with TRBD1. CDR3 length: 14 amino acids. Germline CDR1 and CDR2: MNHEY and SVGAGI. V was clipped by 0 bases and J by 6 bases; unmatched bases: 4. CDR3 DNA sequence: TGTGCCAGCAGTTACTCACAGGGGGGTGGCGAGCAGTACTTC. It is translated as CASSYSQGGGEQYF.

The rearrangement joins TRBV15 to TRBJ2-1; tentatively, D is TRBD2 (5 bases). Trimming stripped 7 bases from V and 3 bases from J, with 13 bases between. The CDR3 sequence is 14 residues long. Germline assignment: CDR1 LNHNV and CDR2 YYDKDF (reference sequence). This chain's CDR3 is CATTDRRFYNEQFF. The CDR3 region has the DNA TGTGCCACCACCGACCGGAGGTTCTACAATGAGCAGTTCTTC.

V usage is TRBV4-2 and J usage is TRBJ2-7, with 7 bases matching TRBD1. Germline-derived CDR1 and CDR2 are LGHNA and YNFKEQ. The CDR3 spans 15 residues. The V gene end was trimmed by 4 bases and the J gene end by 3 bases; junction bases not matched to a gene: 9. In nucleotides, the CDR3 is TGTGCCAGCAGCCCCGGGACAGCCAGTATCTACGAGCAGTACTTC. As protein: CASSPGTASIYEQYF.

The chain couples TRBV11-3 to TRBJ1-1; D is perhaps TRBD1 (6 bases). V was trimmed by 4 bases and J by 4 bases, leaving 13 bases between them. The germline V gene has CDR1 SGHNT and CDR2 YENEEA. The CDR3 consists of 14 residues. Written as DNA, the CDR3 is TGTGCCAGCAGCTCGGACGACAGGCCCACTGAAGCTTTCTTT. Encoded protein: CASSSDDRPTEAFF.

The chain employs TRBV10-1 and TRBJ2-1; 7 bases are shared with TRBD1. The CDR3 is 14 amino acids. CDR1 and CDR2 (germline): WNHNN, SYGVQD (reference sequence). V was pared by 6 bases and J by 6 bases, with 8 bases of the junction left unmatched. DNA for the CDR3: TGCGCCAGCAGCCCGGGACAGCTATTCAATGAGCAGTTCTTC. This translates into CASSPGQLFNEQFF.

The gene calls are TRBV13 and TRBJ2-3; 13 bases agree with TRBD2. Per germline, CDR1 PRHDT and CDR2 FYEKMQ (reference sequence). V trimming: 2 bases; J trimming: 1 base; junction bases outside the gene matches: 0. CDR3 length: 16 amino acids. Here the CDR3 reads CASSLTSGRGTDTQYF. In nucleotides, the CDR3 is TGTGCCAGCAGCTTAACTAGCGGGAGGGGCACAGATACGCAGTATTTT.

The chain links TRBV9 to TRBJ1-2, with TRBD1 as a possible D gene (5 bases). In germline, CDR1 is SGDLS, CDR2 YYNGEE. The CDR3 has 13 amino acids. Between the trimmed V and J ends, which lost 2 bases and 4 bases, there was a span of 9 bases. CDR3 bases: TGTGCCAGCAGCGTCGGGGGGATCTATGGCTACACCTTC. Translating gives CASSVGGIYGYTF. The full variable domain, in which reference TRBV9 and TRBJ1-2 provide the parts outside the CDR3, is DSGVTQTPKHLITATGQRVTLRCSPRSGDLSVYWYQQSLDQGLQFLIQYYNGEERAKGNILERFSAQQFPDLHSELNLSSLELGDSALYFCASSVGGIYGYTFGSGTRLTVV.

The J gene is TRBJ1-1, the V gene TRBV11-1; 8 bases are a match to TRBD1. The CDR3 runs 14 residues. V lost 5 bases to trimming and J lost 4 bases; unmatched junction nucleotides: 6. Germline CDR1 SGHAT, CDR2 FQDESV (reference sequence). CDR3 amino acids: CASSRQGRATEAFF. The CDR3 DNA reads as TGTGCCAGCAGCAGACAGGGGCGGGCCACTGAAGCTTTCTTT.